The present TCR beta chain was sequenced within a study of beta chain features in type 1 diabetes (dated by TCRdb to 2017 to 2018). At the level of the whole study: Mean age, gender distribution, total cell number and subset yield were not different between patients and healthy donors. A total of some 110 million sorted cells were examined across all samples, and the number of cells per subset was strongly correlated with RNA yield. In the study, TCRB repertoires of sorted circulating CD4+ T cell subsets from recently diagnosed type 1 diabetes patients were compared with those of matched healthy donors. Regulatory and stem cell-like memory subsets were isolated from only 8 patients and roughly eight healthy donors, whereas naive and central memory subsets came from all 30 or so donors.

The entire isolated RNA was reverse transcribed using the High Capacity cDNA Reverse Transcription Kit, and thus expressed TCRB transcripts were sequenced. Naive, central memory and regulatory T cell samples underwent deep immunoSEQ sequencing, averaging about 3.3 million total reads per sample. After sorted cells were lysed in RLT buffer, RNA was extracted with DNase-treated RNeasy Micro or Mini kits, with the choice depending on cell number. Each cell subset was processed on its own to prevent cross-contamination, while patient and healthy donor samples were processed together. The immunoSEQ multiplex PCR was used to amplify TCRB sequences from cDNA, generating 87-bp fragments that spanned the CDR3 region. The amplicons were sequenced using the Illumina HiSeq platform. The original methods were these. PCR bias was corrected computationally using synthetic template baselines, and reads within Hamming distance 2 were collapsed, with unmergeable singletons discarded. Reads were aligned against IMGT to assign V, D and J genes, CDR3 length and insertions or deletions at six rearrangement sites. Within each subset, clonotype counts were normalized to the number of sorted cells before true diversity and Gini coefficients were calculated with the tcR R package. Repertoire sharing was quantified using the overlap coefficient calculated on TCRB nucleotide sequences. Out-of-frame TCRB sequences from naive cells were analyzed to stand in for the pre-selection repertoire. TCRdb limited this immuneACCESS table to in-frame rearrangements with V and J called. A share of clones is missing; checked studies link under half to unresolved V genes, and the rest is unexplained. V, J and clone size were drawn from that table, and D and trimming were deduced from the DNA. The sample records under 800,000 clones, about 14% of which are singletons. The top ten clones comprise about 0.093% of the sample.

In the case of this clone: No antigen is known for it. Base qualities are missing; no much larger clone stands one base away.

Each donor gave one peripheral blood draw, averaging about 120 mL, which was collected into heparinised tubes. A BD FACSAria II and a panel including CD45RO, CCR7, CD25, CD127, CD95 and CD27 were used to sort naive, central memory, regulatory and stem cell-like memory CD4+ T cells. Every sorted population had a purity above 95%. PBMCs were separated immediately by Lymphoprep density gradient centrifugation and were stained directly, without being cultured. So that batch effects would be minimized, each experiment stained and sorted samples in pairs, pairing one healthy donor with one patient. On the study overall, not on this receptor specifically: A moderate but significant shortening of TCRB CDR3 length was observed in type 1 diabetes patients in all four CD4+ subsets. The naive, central memory and regulatory TCRB repertoires appeared to resemble one another more closely among patients than among healthy donors. PCR might favor shorter templates, but patient and control samples were amplified and corrected together, so any skew would affect both groups equally. Patients with type 1 diabetes made fewer insertions and deleted more nucleotides at VDJ recombination sites, implying thymic rearrangement abnormalities. HLA sub-analyses involved small numbers of individuals, so any influence of HLA type on TCRB rearrangement remained unresolved. Because cDNA was sequenced instead of genomic DNA, activated cells with high expression could be over-represented, although the groups did not differ in activation or CD3 levels.

The material sequenced was naive CD4+ T cells from blood. Interpreted using the paper, the cell subset or site label stands for: true naive CD4+ T cells. This TCR was recovered from a man aged 18 to 35 in good health.

The DNA is as follows: TGTGCCAGCAGCTTAAGGGTGTCCCCAGAAGCATCTGGGGCCAACGTCCTGACTTTC. Its product reads: CASSLRVSPEASGANVLTF. The chain is encoded by TRBV7-2 joined to TRBJ2-6, with an unclear D gene assignment. CDR1 and CDR2 are drawn from the germline V gene: SGHTA, FQGNSA. From the cysteine up to the phenylalanine, the CDR3 has a length of 19 residues. The only DNA kept is the CDR3, 57 bases in frame from the first base. The V end loses 2 bases and the J end loses 1 base, and a stretch of 18 bases separates them.